The 6 T cell receptor beta chains below all came from one sample that was sequenced in a study of shared clonotypes between healthy human individuals. The protocol was immunoSEQ multiplex PCR, while the TCRdb copy is restricted to in-frame clones and leaves out a portion. The sample includes some 2.4 million clones, roughly 93% of them seen just once. Source material: naive CD4+ T cells from PBMCs. The subset was: CD45RA+ positively selected. All receptors derive from a man aged 18 to 30 in good health. Some clones in this sample may be carry-over from other donors' samples.

The V and J genes are TRBV18 and TRBJ2-7; D gene ambiguous. The CDR3 totals 15 residues. Trimming cost V 2 bases and J 2 bases, with 13 bases left between them. Germline CDR1 KGHSH, CDR2 LQKENI. CDR3 loop: CASSPIIGSPYEQYF. As DNA, the CDR3 is TGTGCCAGCTCACCAATCATAGGGTCCCCCTACGAGCAGTACTTC.

The chain links TRBV7-2 to TRBJ1-2, with unresolved D. Germline CDR1 is SGHTA and CDR2 is FQGNSA. The CDR3 totals 14 residues. The V end was cut by 3 bases, the J end by 1 base, with 9 bases between. The CDR3 protein is CASSLGSLNYGYTF. The CDR3 region has the DNA TGTGCCAGCAGCTTGGGCAGCCTTAACTATGGCTACACCTTC.

The CDR3 sequence is CASSLRDSPYEQYF. As DNA, the CDR3 is TGTGCCAGCAGCTTGAGGGACAGCCCCTACGAGCAGTACTTC. V gene TRBV5-4 combines with J gene TRBJ2-7; 7 nucleotides match TRBD1. From germline, CDR1 is SGHNT and CDR2 YYREEE (reference sequence). The CDR3 has 14 amino acids. With V trimmed by 1 base and J by 2 bases, 3 bases remained unmatched.

Worth noting for this clone: The sample has other DNA sequences that encode this CDR3 too. The gene calls are TRBV19 and TRBJ1-2, with D possibly being TRBD1 (6 bases). CDR1 and CDR2 (germline): LNHDA, SQIVND (reference sequence). The ends were cut back, 5 bases at V and 2 bases at J, with 9 bases in the middle. The CDR3 has 13 residues. This CDR3 is CASSSDRNYGYTF. CDR3 DNA: TGTGCCAGTAGTTCCGACAGGAACTATGGCTACACCTTC.

V gene TRBV2 combines with J gene TRBJ2-3; D not certain. The CDR3 loop spans 13 amino acids. V lost 3 bases and J lost 4, with 8 bases in between. Germline assignment: CDR1 SNHLY and CDR2 FYNNEI. CDR3 loop: CASSEDGSDTQYF. Written as DNA, the CDR3 is TGTGCCAGCAGTGAGGATGGGTCAGATACGCAGTATTTT.

The J gene is TRBJ1-3, the V gene TRBV6-5; weak D call: TRBD1 (6 bases). V lost 6 bases, J lost 1 base, and 13 bases lay in between. Per germline, CDR1 MNHEY and CDR2 SVGAGI. CDR3 size: 15 residues. DNA for the CDR3: TGTGCCAGCAGACCTACTACAGGGTCTGGAAACACCATATATTTT. Its protein product is CASRPTTGSGNTIYF.